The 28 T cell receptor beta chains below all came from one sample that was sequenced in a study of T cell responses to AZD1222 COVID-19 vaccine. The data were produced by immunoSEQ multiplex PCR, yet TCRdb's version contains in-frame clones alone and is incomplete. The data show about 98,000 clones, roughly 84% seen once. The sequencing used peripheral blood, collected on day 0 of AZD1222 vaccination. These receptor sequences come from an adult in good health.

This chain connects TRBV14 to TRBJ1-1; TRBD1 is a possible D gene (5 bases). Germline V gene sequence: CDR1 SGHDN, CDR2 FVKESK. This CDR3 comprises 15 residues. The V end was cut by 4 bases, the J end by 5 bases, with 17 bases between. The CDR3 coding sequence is TGTGCCAGCAGCCTCGGCAGGGAGCGATGGACTGAAGCTTTCTTT. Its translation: CASSLGRERWTEAFF.

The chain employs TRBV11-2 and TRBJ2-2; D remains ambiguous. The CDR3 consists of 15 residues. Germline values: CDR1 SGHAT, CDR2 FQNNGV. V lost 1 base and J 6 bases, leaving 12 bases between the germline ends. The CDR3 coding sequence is TGTGCCAGCAGCTTAGGTTTAGGACCCGCCGGGGAGCTGTTTTTT. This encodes CASSLGLGPAGELFF.

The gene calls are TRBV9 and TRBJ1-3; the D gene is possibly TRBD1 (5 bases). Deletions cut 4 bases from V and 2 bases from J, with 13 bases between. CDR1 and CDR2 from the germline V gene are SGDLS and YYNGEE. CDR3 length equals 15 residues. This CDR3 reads CASSTYGGTGNTIYF. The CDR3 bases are TGTGCCAGCAGCACCTATGGGGGGACTGGAAACACCATATATTTT.

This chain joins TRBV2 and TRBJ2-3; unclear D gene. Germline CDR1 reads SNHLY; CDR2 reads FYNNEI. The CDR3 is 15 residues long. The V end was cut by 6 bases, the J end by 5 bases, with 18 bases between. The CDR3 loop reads CASRADFSQLDTQYF. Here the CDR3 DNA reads TGTGCCAGCAGAGCCGATTTTTCGCAATTAGATACGCAGTATTTT.

CDR3 bases: TGCAGCGTTGAATCAGCGGGAGCACGTAATGAGCAGTTCTTC. Encoded protein: CSVESAGARNEQFF. The V and J genes are TRBV29-1 and TRBJ2-1; 8 bases map to TRBD2. Germline CDR1 and CDR2: SQVTM and ANQGSEA. This CDR3 is built from 14 residues. Trimming took 2 bases from V and 7 from J; bases not matched to a gene: 7.

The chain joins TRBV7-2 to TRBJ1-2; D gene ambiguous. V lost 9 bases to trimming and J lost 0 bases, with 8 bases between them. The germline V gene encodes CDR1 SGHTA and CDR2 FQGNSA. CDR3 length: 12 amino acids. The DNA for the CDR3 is TGTGCCAGTACCGAGGCTAACTATGGCTACACCTTC. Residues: CASTEANYGYTF. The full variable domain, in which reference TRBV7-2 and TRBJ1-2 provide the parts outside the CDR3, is GAGVSQSPSNKVTEKGKDVELRCDPISGHTALYWYRQSLGQGLEFLIYFQGNSAPDKSGLPSDRFSAERTGGSVSTLTIQRTQQEDSAVYLCASTEANYGYTFGSGTRLTVV.

The CDR3 spells CASSQTSGRKATNEQYF. CDR3 bases: TGTGCCAGCAGCCAGACTAGCGGGAGAAAAGCTACTAACGAGCAGTACTTC. The V call is TRBV11-3, the J call TRBJ2-7; 12 bases align to TRBD2. Germline V CDR1 and CDR2: SGHNT, YENEEA. The J segment lost 5 bases and the V segment lost 5 bases, leaving 13 bases of the junction unmatched. The CDR3 is made up of 17 amino acids.

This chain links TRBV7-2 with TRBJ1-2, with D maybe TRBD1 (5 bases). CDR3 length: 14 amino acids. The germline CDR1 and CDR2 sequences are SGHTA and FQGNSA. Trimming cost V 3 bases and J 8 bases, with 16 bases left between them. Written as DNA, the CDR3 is TGTGCCAGCAGCTTTCCCCGCGAGGGGTGGGGCTACACCTTC. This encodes CASSFPREGWGYTF.

The CDR3 loop reads CASSSGGEQYF. The CDR3 DNA reads as TGTGCCAGCTCGTCGGGGGGCGAGCAGTACTTC. The gene calls are TRBV18 and TRBJ2-7, with 7 nucleotides matching TRBD2. Germline V lookup: CDR1 KGHSH, CDR2 LQKENI. Unmatched junction bases numbered 2, after V lost 6 bases and J lost 6 bases. This CDR3 is built from 11 residues.

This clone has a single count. CDR3 bases: TGTGCCAGCAGCTTAGCGACAGGCTCTGGGGCCAACGTCCTGACTTTC. This translates into CASSLATGSGANVLTF. The rearrangement joins TRBV7-9 to TRBJ2-6; a weak D match, TRBD1 (6 bases). The V end was cut by 0 bases, the J end by 0 bases, with 6 bases between. Germline assignment: CDR1 SEHNR and CDR2 FQNEAQ (reference sequence). The length of the CDR3 is 16 residues.

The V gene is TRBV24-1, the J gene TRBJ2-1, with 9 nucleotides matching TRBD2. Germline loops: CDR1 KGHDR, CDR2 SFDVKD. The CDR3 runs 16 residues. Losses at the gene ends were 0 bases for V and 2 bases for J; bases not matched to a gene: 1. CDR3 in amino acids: CATSDLERGAYNEQFF. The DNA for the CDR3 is TGTGCCACCAGTGATTTGGAGCGGGGGGCCTACAATGAGCAGTTCTTC.

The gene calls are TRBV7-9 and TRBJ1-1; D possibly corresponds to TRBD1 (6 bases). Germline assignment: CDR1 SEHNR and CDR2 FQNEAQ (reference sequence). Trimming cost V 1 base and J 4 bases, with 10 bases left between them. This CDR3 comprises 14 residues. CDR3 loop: CASSLGGAGTEAFF. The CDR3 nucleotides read TGTGCCAGCAGCTTAGGGGGGGCGGGCACTGAAGCTTTCTTT.

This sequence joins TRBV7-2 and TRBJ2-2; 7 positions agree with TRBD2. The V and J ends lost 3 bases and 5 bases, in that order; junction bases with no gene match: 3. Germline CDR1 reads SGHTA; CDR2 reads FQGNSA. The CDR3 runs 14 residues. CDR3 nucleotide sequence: TGTGCCAGCAGCTTGGCGGGAGCGACCGGGGAGCTGTTTTTT. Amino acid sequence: CASSLAGATGELFF.

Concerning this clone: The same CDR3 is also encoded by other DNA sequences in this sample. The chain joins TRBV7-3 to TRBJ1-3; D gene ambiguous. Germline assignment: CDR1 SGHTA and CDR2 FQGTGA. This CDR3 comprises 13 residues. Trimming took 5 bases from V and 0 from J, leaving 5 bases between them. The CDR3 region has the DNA TGTGCCAGCAGCCTGGGCTCTGGAAACACCATATATTTT. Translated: CASSLGSGNTIYF.

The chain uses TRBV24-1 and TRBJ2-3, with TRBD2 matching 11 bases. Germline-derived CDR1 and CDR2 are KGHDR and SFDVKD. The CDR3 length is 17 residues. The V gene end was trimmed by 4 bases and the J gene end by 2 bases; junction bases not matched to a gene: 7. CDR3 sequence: CATSDRSSGGITDTQYF. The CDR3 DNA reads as TGTGCCACCAGTGACCGTTCTAGCGGGGGGATCACAGATACGCAGTATTTT.

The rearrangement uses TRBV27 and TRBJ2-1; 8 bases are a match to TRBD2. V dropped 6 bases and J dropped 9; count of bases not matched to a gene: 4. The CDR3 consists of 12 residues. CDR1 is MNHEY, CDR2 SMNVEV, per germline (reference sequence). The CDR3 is CASSRGGIEQFF. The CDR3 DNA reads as TGTGCCAGCAGCCGGGGGGGGATTGAGCAGTTCTTC.

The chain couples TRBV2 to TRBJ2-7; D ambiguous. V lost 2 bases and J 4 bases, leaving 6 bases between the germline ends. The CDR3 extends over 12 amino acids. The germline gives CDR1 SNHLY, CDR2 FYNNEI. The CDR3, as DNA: TGTGCCAGCAGTGAATATAGTTACGAGCAGTACGTC. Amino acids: CASSEYSYEQYV.

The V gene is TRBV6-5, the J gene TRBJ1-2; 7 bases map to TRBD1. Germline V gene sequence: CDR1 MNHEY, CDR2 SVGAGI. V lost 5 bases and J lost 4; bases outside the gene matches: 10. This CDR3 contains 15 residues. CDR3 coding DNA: TGTGCCAGCAGTCCACAGGGGCTCAAGACCTATGGCTACACCTTC. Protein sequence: CASSPQGLKTYGYTF.

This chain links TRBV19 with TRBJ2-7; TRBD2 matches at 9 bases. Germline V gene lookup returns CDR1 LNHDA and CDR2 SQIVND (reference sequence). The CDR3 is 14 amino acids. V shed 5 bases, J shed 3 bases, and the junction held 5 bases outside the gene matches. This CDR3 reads CASSPGTSSYEQYF. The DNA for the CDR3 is TGTGCCAGTAGTCCCGGGACTAGCAGCTACGAGCAGTACTTC.

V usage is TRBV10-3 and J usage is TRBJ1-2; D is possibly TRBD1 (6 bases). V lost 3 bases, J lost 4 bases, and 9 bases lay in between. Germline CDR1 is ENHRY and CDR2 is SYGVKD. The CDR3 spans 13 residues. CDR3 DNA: TGTGCCATCAGTGACAGGGGCAGCTATGGCTACACCTTC. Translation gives CAISDRGSYGYTF.

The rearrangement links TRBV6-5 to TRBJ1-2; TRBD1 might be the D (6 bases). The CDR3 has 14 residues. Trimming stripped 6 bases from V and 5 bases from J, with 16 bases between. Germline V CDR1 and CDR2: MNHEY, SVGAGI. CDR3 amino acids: CASRRRDITYGYTF. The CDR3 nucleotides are TGTGCCAGCAGGAGGAGGGACATTACATATGGCTACACCTTC.

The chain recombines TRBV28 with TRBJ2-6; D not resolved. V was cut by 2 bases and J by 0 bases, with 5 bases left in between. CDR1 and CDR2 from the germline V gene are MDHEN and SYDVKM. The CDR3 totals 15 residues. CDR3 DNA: TGTGCCAGCAGTTTACCGTCCTCTGGGGCCAACGTCCTGACTTTC. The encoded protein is CASSLPSSGANVLTF.

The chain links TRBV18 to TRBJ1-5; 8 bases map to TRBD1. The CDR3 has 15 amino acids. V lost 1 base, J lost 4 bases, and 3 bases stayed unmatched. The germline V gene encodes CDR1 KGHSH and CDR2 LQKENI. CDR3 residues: CASSPQGQGNQPQHF. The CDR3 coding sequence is TGTGCCAGCTCACCACAAGGACAGGGAAATCAGCCCCAGCATTTT.

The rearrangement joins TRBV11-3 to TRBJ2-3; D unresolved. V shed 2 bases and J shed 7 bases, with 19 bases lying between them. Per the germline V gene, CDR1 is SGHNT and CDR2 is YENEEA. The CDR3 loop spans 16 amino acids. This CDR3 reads CASSLSGVSGSNTQYF. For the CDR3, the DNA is TGTGCCAGCAGCTTATCCGGAGTTAGTGGTTCTAATACGCAGTATTTT.

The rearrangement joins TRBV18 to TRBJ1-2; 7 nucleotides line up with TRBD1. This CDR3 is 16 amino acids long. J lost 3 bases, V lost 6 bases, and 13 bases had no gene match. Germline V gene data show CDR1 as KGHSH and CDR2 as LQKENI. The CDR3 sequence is CASSQRTAQGDYGYTF. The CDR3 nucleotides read TGTGCCAGCTCCCAAAGAACGGCCCAGGGGGACTATGGCTACACCTTC.

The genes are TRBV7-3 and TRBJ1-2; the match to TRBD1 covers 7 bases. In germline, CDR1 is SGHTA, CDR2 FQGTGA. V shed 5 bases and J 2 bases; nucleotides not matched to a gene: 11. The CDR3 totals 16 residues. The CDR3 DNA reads TGTGCCAGCAGCCCGACAGGGACCGAATCAAACTATGGCTACACCTTC. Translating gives CASSPTGTESNYGYTF.

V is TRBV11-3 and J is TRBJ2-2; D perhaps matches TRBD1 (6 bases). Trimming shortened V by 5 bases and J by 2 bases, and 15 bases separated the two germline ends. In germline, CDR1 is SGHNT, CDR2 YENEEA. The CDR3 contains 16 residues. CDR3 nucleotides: TGTGCCAGCAGCCCCCGACAGGTGTCAAACACCGGGGAGCTGTTTTTT. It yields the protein CASSPRQVSNTGELFF.

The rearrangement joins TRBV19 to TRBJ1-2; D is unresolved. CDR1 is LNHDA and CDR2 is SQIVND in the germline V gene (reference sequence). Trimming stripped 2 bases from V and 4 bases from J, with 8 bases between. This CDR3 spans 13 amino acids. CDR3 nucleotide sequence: TGTGCCAGTAGTATATCGGAGGGCTATGGCTACACCTTC. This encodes CASSISEGYGYTF. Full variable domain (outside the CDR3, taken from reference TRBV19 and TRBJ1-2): DGGITQSPKYLFRKEGQNVTLSCEQNLNHDAMYWYRQDPGQGLRLIYYSQIVNDFQKGDIAEGYSVSREKKESFPLTVTSAQKNPTAFYLCASSISEGYGYTFGSGTRLTVV.